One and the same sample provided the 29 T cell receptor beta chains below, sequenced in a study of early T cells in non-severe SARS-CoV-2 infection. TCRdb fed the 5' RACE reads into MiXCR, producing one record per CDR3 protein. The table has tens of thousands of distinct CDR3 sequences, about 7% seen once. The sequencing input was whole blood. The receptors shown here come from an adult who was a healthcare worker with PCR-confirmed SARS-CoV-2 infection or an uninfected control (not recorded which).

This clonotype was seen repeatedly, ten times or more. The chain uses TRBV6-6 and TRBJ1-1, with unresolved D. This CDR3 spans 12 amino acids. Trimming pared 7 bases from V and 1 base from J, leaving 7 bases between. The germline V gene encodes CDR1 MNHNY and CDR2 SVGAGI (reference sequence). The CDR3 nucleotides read TGTGCCAGCAACTCCGCGAACACTGAAGCTTTCTTT. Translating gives CASNSANTEAFF.

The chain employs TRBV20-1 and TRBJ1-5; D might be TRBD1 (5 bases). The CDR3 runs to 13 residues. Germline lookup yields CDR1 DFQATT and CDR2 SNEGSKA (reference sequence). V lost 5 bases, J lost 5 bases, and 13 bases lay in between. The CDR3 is CSAYQGEDQPQHF. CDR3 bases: TGCAGTGCTTACCAGGGAGAGGATCAGCCCCAGCATTTT.

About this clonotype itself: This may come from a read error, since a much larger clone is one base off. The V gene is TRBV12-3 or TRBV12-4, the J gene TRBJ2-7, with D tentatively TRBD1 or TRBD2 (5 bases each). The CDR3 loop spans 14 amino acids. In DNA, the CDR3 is TGTACCAGCAGTTTGTGGGGACCCTCCTACGAGCAGTACTTC. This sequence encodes CTSSLWGPSYEQYF.

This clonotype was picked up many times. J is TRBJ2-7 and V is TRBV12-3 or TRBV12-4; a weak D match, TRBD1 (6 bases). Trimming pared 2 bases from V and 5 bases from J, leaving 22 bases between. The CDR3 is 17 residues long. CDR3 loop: CASSLRSLGAIGHEQYF. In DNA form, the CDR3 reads TGTGCCAGCAGTTTACGGTCGCTGGGGGCAATAGGGCACGAGCAGTACTTC.

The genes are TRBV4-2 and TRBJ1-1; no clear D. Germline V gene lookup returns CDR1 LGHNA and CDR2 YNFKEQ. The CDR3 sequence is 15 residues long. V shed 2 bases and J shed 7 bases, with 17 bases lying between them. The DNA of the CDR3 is TGTGCCAGCAGCCAACCCCGGGCCTCTGTGAATGAAGCTTTCTTT. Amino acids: CASSQPRASVNEAFF.

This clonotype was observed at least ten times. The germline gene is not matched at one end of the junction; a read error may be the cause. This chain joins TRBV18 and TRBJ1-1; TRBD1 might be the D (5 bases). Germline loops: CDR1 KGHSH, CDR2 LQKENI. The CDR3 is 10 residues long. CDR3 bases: TGTGCCAGCTCATCGGGGGACTGGGAGTTT. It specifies CASSSGDWEF.

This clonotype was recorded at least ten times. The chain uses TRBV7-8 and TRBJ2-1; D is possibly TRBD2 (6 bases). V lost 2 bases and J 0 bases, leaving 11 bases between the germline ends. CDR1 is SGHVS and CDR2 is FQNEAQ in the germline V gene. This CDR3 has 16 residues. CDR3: CASSLFAGSSYNEQFF. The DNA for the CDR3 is TGTGCCAGCAGCTTATTTGCGGGGAGCTCCTACAATGAGCAGTTCTTC.

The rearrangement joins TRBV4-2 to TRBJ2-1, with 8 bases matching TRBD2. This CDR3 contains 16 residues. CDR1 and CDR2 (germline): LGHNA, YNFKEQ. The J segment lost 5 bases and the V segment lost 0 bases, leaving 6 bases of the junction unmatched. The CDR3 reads CASSQDPAGENNEQFF. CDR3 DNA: TGTGCCAGCAGCCAAGATCCAGCGGGGGAAAACAATGAGCAGTTCTTC.

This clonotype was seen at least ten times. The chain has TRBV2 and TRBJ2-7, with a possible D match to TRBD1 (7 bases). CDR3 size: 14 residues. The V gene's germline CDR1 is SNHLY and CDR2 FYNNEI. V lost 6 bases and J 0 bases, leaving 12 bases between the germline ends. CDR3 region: CASRRGDSSYEQYF. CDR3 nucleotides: TGTGCCAGCAGGAGGGGGGACAGCTCCTACGAGCAGTACTTC.

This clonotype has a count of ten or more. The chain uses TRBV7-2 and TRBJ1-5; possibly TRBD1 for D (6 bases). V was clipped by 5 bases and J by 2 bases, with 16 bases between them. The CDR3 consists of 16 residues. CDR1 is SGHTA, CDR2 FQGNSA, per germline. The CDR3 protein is CASSKEVPGGNQPQHF. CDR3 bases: TGTGCCAGCAGCAAAGAGGTGCCAGGGGGCAATCAGCCCCAGCATTTT.

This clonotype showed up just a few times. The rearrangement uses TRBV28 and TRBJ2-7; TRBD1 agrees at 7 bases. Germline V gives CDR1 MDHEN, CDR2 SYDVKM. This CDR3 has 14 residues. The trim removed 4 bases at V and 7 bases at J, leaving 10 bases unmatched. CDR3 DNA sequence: TGTGCCAGCAGTTCCTCGACAGGGTCCCTGGAGCAGTACTTC. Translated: CASSSSTGSLEQYF.

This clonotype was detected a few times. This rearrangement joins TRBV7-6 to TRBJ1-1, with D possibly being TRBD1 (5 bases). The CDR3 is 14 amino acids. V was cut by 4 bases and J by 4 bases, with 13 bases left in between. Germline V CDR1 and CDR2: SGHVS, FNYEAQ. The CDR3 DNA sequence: TGTGCCAGCAGCTACCTCCCAGGGCCCACTGAAGCTTTCTTT. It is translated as CASSYLPGPTEAFF.

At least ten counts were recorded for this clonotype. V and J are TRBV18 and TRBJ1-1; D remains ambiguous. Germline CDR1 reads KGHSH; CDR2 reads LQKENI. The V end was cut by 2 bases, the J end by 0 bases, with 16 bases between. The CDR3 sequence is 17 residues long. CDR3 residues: CASSPGKGGGMNTEAFF. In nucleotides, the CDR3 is TGTGCCAGCTCACCAGGCAAGGGAGGCGGGATGAACACTGAAGCTTTCTTT.

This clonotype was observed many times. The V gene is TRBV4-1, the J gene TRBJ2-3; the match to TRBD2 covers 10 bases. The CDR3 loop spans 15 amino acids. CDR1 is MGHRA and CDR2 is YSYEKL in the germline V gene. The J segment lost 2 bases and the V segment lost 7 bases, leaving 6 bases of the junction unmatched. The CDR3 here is CASNPLAGPTDTQYF. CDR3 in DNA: TGCGCCAGCAACCCACTAGCGGGGCCCACAGATACGCAGTATTTT.

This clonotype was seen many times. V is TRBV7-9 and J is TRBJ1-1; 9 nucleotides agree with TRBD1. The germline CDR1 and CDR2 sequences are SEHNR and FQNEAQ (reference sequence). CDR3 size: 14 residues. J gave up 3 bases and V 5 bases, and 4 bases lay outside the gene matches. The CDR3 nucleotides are TGTGCCAGCAGCCTGGGACAGGGAGACACTGAAGCTTTCTTT. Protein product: CASSLGQGDTEAFF.

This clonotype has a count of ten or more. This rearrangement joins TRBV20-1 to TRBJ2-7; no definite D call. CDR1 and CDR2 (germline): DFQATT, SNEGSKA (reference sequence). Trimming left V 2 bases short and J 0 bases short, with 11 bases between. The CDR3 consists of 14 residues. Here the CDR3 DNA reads TGCAGTGCTAGAAGGAATTTAATCTCCTACGAGCAGTACTTC. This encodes CSARRNLISYEQYF.

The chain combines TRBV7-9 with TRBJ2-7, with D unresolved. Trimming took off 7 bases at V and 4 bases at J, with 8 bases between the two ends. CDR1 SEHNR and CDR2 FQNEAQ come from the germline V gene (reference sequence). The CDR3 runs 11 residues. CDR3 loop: CASTRQYEQYF. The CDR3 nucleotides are TGTGCCAGCACTCGTCAGTACGAGCAGTACTTC.

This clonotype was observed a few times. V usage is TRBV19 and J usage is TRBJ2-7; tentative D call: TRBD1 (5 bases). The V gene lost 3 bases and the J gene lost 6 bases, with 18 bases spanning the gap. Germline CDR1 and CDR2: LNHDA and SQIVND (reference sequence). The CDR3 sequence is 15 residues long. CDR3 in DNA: TGTGCCAGTAGTATGGGGCGACGGTCTACCAGCGAGCAGTACTTC. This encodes CASSMGRRSTSEQYF. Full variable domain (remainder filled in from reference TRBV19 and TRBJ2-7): DGGITQSPKYLFRKEGQNVTLSCEQNLNHDAMYWYRQDPGQGLRLIYYSQIVNDFQKGDIAEGYSVSREKKESFPLTVTSAQKNPTAFYLCASSMGRRSTSEQYFGPGTRLTVT.

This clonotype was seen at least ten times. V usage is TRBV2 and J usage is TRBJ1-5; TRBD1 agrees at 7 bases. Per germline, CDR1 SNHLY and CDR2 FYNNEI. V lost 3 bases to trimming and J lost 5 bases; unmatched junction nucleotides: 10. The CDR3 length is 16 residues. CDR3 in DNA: TGTGCCAGCAGTGATACCTCATTACAGGGGTATCAGCCCCAGCATTTT. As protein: CASSDTSLQGYQPQHF.

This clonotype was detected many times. CDR3 sequence reads: CASSYWRGTEAFF. In nucleotides, the CDR3 is TGTGCCAGCAGTTACTGGAGGGGCACTGAAGCTTTCTTT. This chain connects TRBV6-5 to TRBJ1-1; a weak D match, TRBD1 (5 bases). The CDR3 is made up of 13 amino acids. V lost 1 base and J 4 bases, leaving 7 bases between the germline ends. Per germline, CDR1 MNHEY and CDR2 SVGAGI.

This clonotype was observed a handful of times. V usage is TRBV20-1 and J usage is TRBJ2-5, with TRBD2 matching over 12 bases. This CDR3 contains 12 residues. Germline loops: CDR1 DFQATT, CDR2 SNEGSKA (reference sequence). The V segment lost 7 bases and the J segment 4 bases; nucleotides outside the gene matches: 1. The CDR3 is CSVLAGGETQYF. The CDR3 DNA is TGCAGTGTACTAGCGGGGGGAGAGACCCAGTACTTC.

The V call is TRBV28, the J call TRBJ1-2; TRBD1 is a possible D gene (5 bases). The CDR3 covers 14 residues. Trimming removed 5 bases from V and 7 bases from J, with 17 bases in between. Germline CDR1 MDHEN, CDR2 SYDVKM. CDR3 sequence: CASSLPGTQLGYTF. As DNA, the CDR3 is TGTGCCAGCAGTCTCCCCGGGACGCAGCTTGGCTACACCTTC.

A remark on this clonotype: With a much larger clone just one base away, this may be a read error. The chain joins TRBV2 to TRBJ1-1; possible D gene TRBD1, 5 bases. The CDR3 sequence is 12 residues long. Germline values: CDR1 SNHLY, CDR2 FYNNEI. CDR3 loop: CAGREWQGKAFF. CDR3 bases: TGTGCCGGCAGAGAGTGGCAGGGAAAAGCTTTCTTT.

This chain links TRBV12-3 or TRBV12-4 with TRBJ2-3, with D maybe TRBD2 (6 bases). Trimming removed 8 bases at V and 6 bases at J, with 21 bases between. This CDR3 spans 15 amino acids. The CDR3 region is CASRYISGHVDTQYF. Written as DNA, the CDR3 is TGTGCCAGCCGGTATATTAGCGGCCACGTGGATACGCAGTATTTT.

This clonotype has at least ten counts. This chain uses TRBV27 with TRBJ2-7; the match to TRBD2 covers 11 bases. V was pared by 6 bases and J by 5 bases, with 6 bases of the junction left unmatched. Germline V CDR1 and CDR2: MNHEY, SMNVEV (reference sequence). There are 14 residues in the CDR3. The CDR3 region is CASRLAGALNEQYF. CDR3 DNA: TGTGCCAGCAGACTAGCGGGGGCCTTAAACGAGCAGTACTTC.

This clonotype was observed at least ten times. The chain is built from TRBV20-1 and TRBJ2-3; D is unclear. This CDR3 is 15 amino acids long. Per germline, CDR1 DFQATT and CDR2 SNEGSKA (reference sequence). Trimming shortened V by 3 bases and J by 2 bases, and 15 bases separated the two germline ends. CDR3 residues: CSARDVGTYTDTQYF. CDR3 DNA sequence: TGCAGTGCTAGGGACGTAGGAACCTACACAGATACGCAGTATTTT.

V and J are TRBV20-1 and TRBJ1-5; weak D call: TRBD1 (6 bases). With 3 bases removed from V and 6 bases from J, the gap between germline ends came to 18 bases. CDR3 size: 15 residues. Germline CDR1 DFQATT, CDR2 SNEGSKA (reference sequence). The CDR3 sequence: CSASLRQARGQPQHF. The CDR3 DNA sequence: TGCAGTGCTAGTCTGAGACAGGCTCGGGGTCAGCCCCAGCATTTT.

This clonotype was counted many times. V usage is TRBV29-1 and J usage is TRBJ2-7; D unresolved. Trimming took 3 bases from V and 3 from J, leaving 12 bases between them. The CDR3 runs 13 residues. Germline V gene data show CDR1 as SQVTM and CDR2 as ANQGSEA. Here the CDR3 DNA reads TGCAGCGTTGACGCAGGAAGTCGCTACGAGCAGTACTTC. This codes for CSVDAGSRYEQYF.

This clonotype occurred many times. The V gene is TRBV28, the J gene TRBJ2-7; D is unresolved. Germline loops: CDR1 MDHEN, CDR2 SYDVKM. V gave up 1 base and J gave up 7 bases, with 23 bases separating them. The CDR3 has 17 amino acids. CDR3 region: CASSLLGKYITYDEQYF. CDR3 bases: TGTGCCAGCAGTTTATTGGGCAAATACATCACCTACGATGAGCAGTACTTC.